The rows below give T cell receptor beta chains drawn from one sample of a study of Ad26.COV2.S vaccination and SARS-CoV-2 variants. Libraries were prepared by immunoSEQ multiplex PCR; TCRdb keeps only in-frame clonotypes and omits some of them. The profile covers 300,000 to 350,000 clones, with approximately 86% appearing a single time and roughly 10% taken by the ten largest. Material: peripheral blood, obtained in a trial of Ad26.COV2.S vaccine versus placebo. These receptors were collected from a person aged 18 to 59 who received the Ad26.COV2.S COVID-19 vaccine or a placebo. The CDR3 runs from the conserved cysteine through the conserved F or W. The D gene is left open where the match is weak. Size values are once, few and many counts, or a class for expanded clones, and some rows have none.

d_call j_call v_call cdr3_length clone_size cdr3_nt cdr3_aa
. TRBJ2-1 TRBV27 12 . TGTGCCAGCGGAGTCGGTAACAATGAGCAGTTCTTC CASGVGNNEQFF
. TRBJ1-1 TRBV9 13 . TGTGCCAGCAGCGTATCGGGGGGCACTGAAGCTTTCTTT CASSVSGGTEAFF
TRBD2 TRBJ2-3 TRBV4-1 15 . TGCGCCAGCAGCCAAGTAAGCGGGGGGACAGATACGCAGTATTTT CASSQVSGGTDTQYF
TRBD1 TRBJ1-4 TRBV7-9 15 . TGTGCCAGCAGCGGGTTCCGGGACAGTAATGAAAAACTGTTTTTT CASSGFRDSNEKLFF
. TRBJ1-2 TRBV7-2 13 . TGTGCCAGCAGCTGGTGGCAGGCCTATGGCTACACCTTC CASSWWQAYGYTF
. TRBJ1-1 TRBV3-1/TRBV3-2 15 once TGTGCCAGCAGCCAAGCATGGCGGGGTGCCACTGAAGCTTTCTTT CASSQAWRGATEAFF
. TRBJ2-7 TRBV7-2 15 . TGTGCCAGCAGCCCCTGGGGGCCTCAGTCCTACGAGCAGTACTTC CASSPWGPQSYEQYF
. TRBJ2-1 TRBV18 17 . TGTGCCAGCTCACCACGTACGAGAGGGAGAGGGTACAATGAGCAGTTCTTC CASSPRTRGRGYNEQFF
TRBD1 TRBJ2-2 TRBV6-2/TRBV6-3 16 . TGTGCCAGCAGCGAAAACGCAGGGGGAAACACCGGGGAGCTGTTTTTT CASSENAGGNTGELFF
. TRBJ1-2 TRBV28 11 once TGTGCCAGCAGTCCTGGGTATGGCTACACCTTC CASSPGYGYTF
TRBD1 TRBJ1-2 TRBV6-1 14 . TGTGCCAGCAGTGAACGGGACAGAAAATATGGCTACACCTTC CASSERDRKYGYTF
. TRBJ1-5 TRBV19 15 . TGTGCCAGTAGTACAATGGGGGCCCGCAATCAGCCCCAGCATTTT CASSTMGARNQPQHF
. TRBJ1-2 TRBV4-3 17 . TGCGCCAGCAGCCCGGGAATAGGTTCGGGGGGTAACTATGGCTACACCTTC CASSPGIGSGGNYGYTF
. TRBJ1-1 TRBV30 14 . TGTGCCTGGAGTCGGGGGGGCACGGGCACTGAAGCTTTCTTT CAWSRGGTGTEAFF
. TRBJ2-5 TRBV13 14 . TGTGCCAGCAGCCATATACGAGGGGAAGAGACCCAGTACTTC CASSHIRGEETQYF
TRBD2 TRBJ2-7 TRBV28 15 . TGTGCCAGCAGTTTGCGGGGGAGCCTCTCCTACGAGCAGTACTTC CASSLRGSLSYEQYF
TRBD1 TRBJ2-3 TRBV9 15 . TGTGCCAGCAGCACCCGGACAGGACGGGCAGATACGCAGTATTTT CASSTRTGRADTQYF
. TRBJ1-6 TRBV5-1 15 few TGCGCCAGCAGCCAGTCGGCCGCCAGTAATTCACCCCTCCACTTT CASSQSAASNSPLHF
. TRBJ2-3 TRBV7-2 15 . TGTGCCAGCAGCAACCTTGGGGCTAGCACAGATACGCAGTATTTT CASSNLGASTDTQYF
. TRBJ1-2 TRBV20-1 14 . TGCAGTGCTAGTGTAACAGGGTTGAACTATGGCTACACCTTC CSASVTGLNYGYTF
. TRBJ2-5 TRBV9 15 few TGTGCCAGCAGCGTAGGAGGAAGCAAGATGGAGACCCAGTACTTC CASSVGGSKMETQYF
TRBD1 TRBJ2-2 TRBV6-5 14 . TGTGCCAGAGGACAGGGGGCGAACACCGGGGAGCTGTTTTTT CARGQGANTGELFF
TRBD1 TRBJ2-7 TRBV6-5 15 . TGTGCCAGCACCGAGCGGACAGGGCGAACCTACGAGCAGTACTTC CASTERTGRTYEQYF
TRBD2 TRBJ2-5 TRBV5-1 13 . TGCGCCAGCAGCTCGGGGGGAGGCGAGACCCAGTACTTC CASSSGGGETQYF
TRBD2 TRBJ2-7 TRBV19 17 . TGTGCCAGTAGTATAGATCACCAGCGGGAAGCCTCCTACGAGCAGTACTTC CASSIDHQREASYEQYF
. TRBJ1-6 TRBV4-1 16 . TGCGCCAGCAGCCACATGACATCGGGTTATAATTCACCCCTCCACTTT CASSHMTSGYNSPLHF
. TRBJ2-7 TRBV4-3 19 . TGCGCCAGCAGCCAAGATAATCGAGGGAAGGTCCTAAGCTCCTACGAGCAGTACTTC CASSQDNRGKVLSSYEQYF
. TRBJ1-5 TRBV25-1 13 . TGTGCCAGCAGTAGAAGAGGCAATCAGCCCCAGCATTTT CASSRRGNQPQHF
TRBD2 TRBJ2-1 TRBV5-1 16 once TGCGCCAGCAGCCCCCAACTAGCGGGAGGCCGGCGTGAGCAGTTCTTC CASSPQLAGGRREQFF
TRBD1 TRBJ1-1 TRBV7-3 15 . TGTGCCAGCAGCCCGAATGGACAGGGAGGCACTGAAGCTTTCTTT CASSPNGQGGTEAFF
. TRBJ1-3 TRBV7-9 15 . TGTGCCAGCAGCTTGGCCGAAGCTTCCGGAAACACCATATATTTT CASSLAEASGNTIYF
TRBD1 TRBJ1-2 TRBV4-2 20 . TGTGCCAGCAGCCAAGGCTCCTTCGCTGGGACAGTAAATCCCCTTAGTGGCTACACCTTC CASSQGSFAGTVNPLSGYTF
TRBD1 TRBJ2-7 TRBV28 13 . TGTGCCAGCAGTTTACAACAGGGGAACGAGCAGTACTTC CASSLQQGNEQYF
TRBD1 TRBJ2-3 TRBV18 15 . TGTGCCAGCTCACTCGCCGGGACAGGCACAGATACGCAGTATTTT CASSLAGTGTDTQYF
. TRBJ1-5 TRBV2 14 . TGTGCCAGCGGCGGCAGGTGGAGCAATCAGCCCCAGCATTTT CASGGRWSNQPQHF
TRBD1 TRBJ1-1 TRBV27 14 . TGTGCCAGCAGTCCCCGGACAGGGGGCTTTGAAGCTTTCTTT CASSPRTGGFEAFF
TRBD2 TRBJ2-7 TRBV2 15 . TGTGCCAGCAGTGAAACTTGGTCTAGCGGTGATGAGCAGTACTTC CASSETWSSGDEQYF
TRBD1 TRBJ1-1 TRBV23-1 14 . TGCGCCAGCACCTTGACAGGGGTGAACACTGAAGCTTTCTTT CASTLTGVNTEAFF
. TRBJ2-5 TRBV20-1 10 once TGCAGTGCTCAGCAAGAGACCCAGTACTTC CSAQQETQYF
TRBD1 TRBJ1-2 TRBV29-1 15 once TGCAGCGTTTCCTCGGGACAGGGGACCGCCTATGGCTACACCTTC CSVSSGQGTAYGYTF
. TRBJ2-1 TRBV7-9 11 . TGTGCCAGCAGCTACAGCGGTTTGCAGTTCTTC CASSYSGLQFF
. TRBJ2-7 TRBV20-1 10 . TGCAGTGCTAGTCTCTACGAGCAGTACTTC CSASLYEQYF
. TRBJ1-6 TRBV5-1 14 . TGCGCCAGCAGCTCAGGAGGTTGGGATTCACCCCTCCACTTT CASSSGGWDSPLHF
. TRBJ1-6 TRBV5-6 17 . TGTGCCAGCAGCGAATTGAGGCGGAACAGGGTGGTTTCACCCCTCCACTTT CASSELRRNRVVSPLHF
. TRBJ2-7 TRBV2 12 . TGTGCCAGCGCTACAGGCCTCTACGAGCAGTACTTC CASATGLYEQYF
TRBD1 TRBJ1-1 TRBV10-3 16 . TGTGCCATCAGTGAGTCGAGTGACGGGACAGGGACTGAAGCTTTCTTT CAISESSDGTGTEAFF
. TRBJ1-1 TRBV7-2 14 . TGTGCCAGCAGCTTAGTCGGGCGGAACACTGAAGCTTTCTTT CASSLVGRNTEAFF
. TRBJ2-1 TRBV7-2 15 . TGTGCCAGCAGCCTCACAGGAAGCTCCTACAATGAGCAGTTCTTC CASSLTGSSYNEQFF
TRBD1 TRBJ2-1 TRBV27 16 once TGTGCCAGCAGTTTTCCCCGGGACAGGGGGTCCAATGAGCAGTTCTTC CASSFPRDRGSNEQFF
. TRBJ2-6 TRBV5-1 15 . TGCGCCAGCAGCTTGTTAGTCTCTGGGGCCAACGTCCTGACTTTC CASSLLVSGANVLTF
TRBD2 TRBJ2-1 TRBV6-2/TRBV6-3 16 . TGTGCCAGCAGTTACTCTCCTAGCGGGAGGAGTGGTGAGCAGTTCTTC CASSYSPSGRSGEQFF
. TRBJ1-4 TRBV4-3 15 . TGCGCCAGCAGCTCCTGGGGGATGCCTAATGAAAAACTGTTTTTT CASSSWGMPNEKLFF